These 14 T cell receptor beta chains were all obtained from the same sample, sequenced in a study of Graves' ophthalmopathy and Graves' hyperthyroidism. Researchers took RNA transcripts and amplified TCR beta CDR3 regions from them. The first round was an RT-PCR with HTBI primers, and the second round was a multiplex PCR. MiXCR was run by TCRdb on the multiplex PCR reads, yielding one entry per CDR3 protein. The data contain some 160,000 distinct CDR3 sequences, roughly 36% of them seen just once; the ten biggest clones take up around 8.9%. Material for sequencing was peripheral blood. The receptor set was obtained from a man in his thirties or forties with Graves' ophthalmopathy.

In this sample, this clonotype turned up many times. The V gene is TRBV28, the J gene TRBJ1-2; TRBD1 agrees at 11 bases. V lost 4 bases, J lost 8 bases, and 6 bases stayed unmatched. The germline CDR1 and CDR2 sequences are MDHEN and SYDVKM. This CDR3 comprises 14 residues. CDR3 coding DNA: TGTGCCAGCAGTTCGGAGGACAGGGGGCGCGGCTACACCTTC. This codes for CASSSEDRGRGYTF.

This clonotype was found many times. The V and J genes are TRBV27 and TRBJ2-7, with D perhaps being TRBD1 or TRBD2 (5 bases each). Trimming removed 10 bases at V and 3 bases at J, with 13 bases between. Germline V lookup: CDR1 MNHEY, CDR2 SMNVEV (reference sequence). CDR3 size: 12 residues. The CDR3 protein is CATTGPDYEQYF. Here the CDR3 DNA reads TGTGCCACCACGGGACCGGACTACGAGCAGTACTTC.

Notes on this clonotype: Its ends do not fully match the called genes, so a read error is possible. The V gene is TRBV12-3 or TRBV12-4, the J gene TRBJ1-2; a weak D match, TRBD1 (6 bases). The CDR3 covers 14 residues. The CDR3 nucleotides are TGTGCCGGCAGTTTAAACAGGGATATCTATGGCTACACCTTC. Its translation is CAGSLNRDIYGYTF.

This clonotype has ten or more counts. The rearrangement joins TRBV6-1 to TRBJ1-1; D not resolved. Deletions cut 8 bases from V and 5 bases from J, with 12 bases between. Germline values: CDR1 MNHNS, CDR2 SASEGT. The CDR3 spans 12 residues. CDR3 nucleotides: TGTGCCAGCGGCGTCCGAGGGACTGAAGCTTTCTTT. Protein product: CASGVRGTEAFF.

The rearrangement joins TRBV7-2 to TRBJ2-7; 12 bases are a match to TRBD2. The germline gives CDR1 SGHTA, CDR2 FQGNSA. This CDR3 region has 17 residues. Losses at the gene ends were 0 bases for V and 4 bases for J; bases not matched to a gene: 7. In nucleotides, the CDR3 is TGTGCCAGCAGCTTAGCACCTAGCGGGAGGGCCAGGTACGAGCAGTACTTC. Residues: CASSLAPSGRARYEQYF. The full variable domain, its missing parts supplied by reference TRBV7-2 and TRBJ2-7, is GAGVSQSPSNKVTEKGKDVELRCDPISGHTALYWYRQSLGQGLEFLIYFQGNSAPDKSGLPSDRFSAERTGGSVSTLTIQRTQQEDSAVYLCASSLAPSGRARYEQYFGPGTRLTVT.

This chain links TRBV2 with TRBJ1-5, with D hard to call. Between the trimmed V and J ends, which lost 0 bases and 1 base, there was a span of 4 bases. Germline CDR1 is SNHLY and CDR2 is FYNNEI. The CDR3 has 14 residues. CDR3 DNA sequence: TGTGCCAGCAGTGAAGCAGCCAGCAATCAGCCCCAGCATTTT. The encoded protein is CASSEAASNQPQHF.

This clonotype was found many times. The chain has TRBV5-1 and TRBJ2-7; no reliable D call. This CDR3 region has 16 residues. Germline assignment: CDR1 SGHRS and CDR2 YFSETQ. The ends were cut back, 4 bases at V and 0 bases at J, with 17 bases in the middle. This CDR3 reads CASSPSAGPSSYEQYF. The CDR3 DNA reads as TGCGCCAGCAGCCCCTCCGCAGGACCTAGCTCCTACGAGCAGTACTTC.

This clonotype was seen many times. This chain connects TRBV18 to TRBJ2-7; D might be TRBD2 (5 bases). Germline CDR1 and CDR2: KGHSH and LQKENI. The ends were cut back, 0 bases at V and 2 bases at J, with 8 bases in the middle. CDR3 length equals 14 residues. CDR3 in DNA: TGTGCCAGCTCACCACCGGCGGGTCCCTACGAGCAGTACTTC. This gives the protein CASSPPAGPYEQYF.

In nucleotides, the CDR3 is TGTGCCAACTGGCCCGGGACGGAGAACACTGAAGCTTTCTTT. It encodes CANWPGTENTEAFF. The chain recombines TRBV10-3 with TRBJ1-1; maybe TRBD1 (5 bases). The CDR3 is made up of 14 amino acids. The V gene's germline CDR1 is ENHRY and CDR2 SYGVKD. V lost 10 bases to trimming and J lost 1 base, with 16 bases between them.

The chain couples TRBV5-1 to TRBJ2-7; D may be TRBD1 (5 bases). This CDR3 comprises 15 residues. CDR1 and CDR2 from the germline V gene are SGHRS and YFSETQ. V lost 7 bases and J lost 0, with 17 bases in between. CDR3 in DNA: TGCGCCAGCCGAGAAGGGGTCTTAGACTCCTACGAGCAGTACTTC. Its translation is CASREGVLDSYEQYF.

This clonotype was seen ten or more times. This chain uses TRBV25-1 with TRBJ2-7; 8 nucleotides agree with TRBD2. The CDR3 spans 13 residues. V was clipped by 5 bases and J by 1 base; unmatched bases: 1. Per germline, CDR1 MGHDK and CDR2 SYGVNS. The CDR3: CASSRLASYEQYF. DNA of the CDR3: TGTGCCAGCAGTAGACTAGCGTCCTACGAGCAGTACTTC.

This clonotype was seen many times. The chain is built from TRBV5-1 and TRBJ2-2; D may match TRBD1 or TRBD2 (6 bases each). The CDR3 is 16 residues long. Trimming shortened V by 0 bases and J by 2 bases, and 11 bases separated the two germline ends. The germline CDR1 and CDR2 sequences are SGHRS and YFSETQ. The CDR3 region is CASSLAGARNTGELFF. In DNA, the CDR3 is TGCGCCAGCAGCTTGGCGGGGGCTCGAAACACCGGGGAGCTGTTTTTT.

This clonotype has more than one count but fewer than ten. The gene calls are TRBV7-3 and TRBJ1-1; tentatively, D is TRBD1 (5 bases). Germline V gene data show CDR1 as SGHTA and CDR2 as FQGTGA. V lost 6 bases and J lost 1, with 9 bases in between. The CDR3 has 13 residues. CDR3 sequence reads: CASRLDRNTEAFF. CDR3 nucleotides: TGTGCCAGCAGACTTGACAGGAACACTGAAGCTTTCTTT.

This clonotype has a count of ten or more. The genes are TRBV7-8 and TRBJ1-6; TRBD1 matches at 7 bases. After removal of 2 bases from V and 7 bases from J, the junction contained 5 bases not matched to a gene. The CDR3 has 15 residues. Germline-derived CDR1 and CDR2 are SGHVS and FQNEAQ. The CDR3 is CASSLPGTVNSPLHF. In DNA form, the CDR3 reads TGTGCCAGCAGCTTACCTGGGACAGTCAATTCACCCCTCCACTTT.